Listed below are T cell receptor beta chains from one sample, sequenced in a study of shared clonotypes between healthy human individuals. Sequencing used immunoSEQ multiplex PCR; TCRdb keeps in-frame clones, though not all of them. The sample lists millions of clones, around 96% occurring once. The sample taken for sequencing was naive CD8+ T cells sorted from blood. These receptors came from a young man in good health. The CDR3 runs from the conserved cysteine through the conserved F or W. D genes are given only for firm matches. Expanded clones get a size class; other rows say once, few or many, or leave the size out.

CDR3	DNA	D	V	J	size
CASSLGLGYGYTF	TGTGCCAGCAGCTTGGGGCTTGGGTATGGCTACACCTTC	NA	TRBV7-2	TRBJ1-2	few
CASSRAGTSGYTDTQYF	TGTGCCAGCAGTAGGGCCGGGACTAGCGGCTACACAGATACGCAGTATTTT	TRBD2	TRBV27	TRBJ2-3	NA
CASSPGTRGYEQYF	TGTGCCAGCAGTCCGGGGACCCGCGGCTACGAGCAGTACTTC	NA	TRBV27	TRBJ2-7	NA
CASSGYTGQGTGNTIYF	TGTGCCAGCAGCGGATATACTGGACAGGGGACTGGAAACACCATATATTTT	TRBD1	TRBV9	TRBJ1-3	NA
CASSEPGTGPYEQYF	TGTGCCAGCAGTGAACCCGGGACAGGACCCTACGAGCAGTACTTC	TRBD1	TRBV27	TRBJ2-7	NA
CAITNGALDTQYF	TGTGCCATCACCAACGGGGCTCTAGATACGCAGTATTTT	NA	TRBV10-3	TRBJ2-3	NA
CASSPGVVPGELFF	TGCGCCAGCAGCCCCGGAGTGGTTCCCGGGGAGCTGTTTTTT	NA	TRBV4-1	TRBJ2-2	NA
CASSQDQAGVDDEQYF	TGTGCCAGCAGCCAAGACCAGGCGGGAGTAGATGACGAGCAGTACTTC	TRBD2	TRBV14	TRBJ2-7	NA
CASDNDRARNTIYF	TGTGCCAGCGACAATGACAGGGCGCGGAACACCATATATTTT	TRBD1	TRBV2	TRBJ1-3	NA
CASSLGSGTAYEQYF	TGTGCCAGCAGTTTAGGGTCCGGGACAGCCTACGAGCAGTACTTC	TRBD1	TRBV27	TRBJ2-7	NA
CASSLPGTETYEQYF	TGTGCCAGCAGCCTTCCCGGGACAGAGACCTACGAGCAGTACTTC	TRBD1	TRBV5-6	TRBJ2-7	NA
CASRFSGGTYNEQFF	TGTGCCAGCAGGTTTAGCGGGGGGACCTACAATGAGCAGTTCTTC	TRBD2	TRBV13	TRBJ2-1	NA
CASSYTESYEQYF	TGTGCCAGCAGTTACACAGAGTCCTACGAGCAGTACTTC	NA	TRBV6-5	TRBJ2-7	NA
CASSLGRAKNLNEQYF	TGCGCCAGCAGCTTGGGTAGGGCGAAGAATCTCAACGAGCAGTACTTC	NA	TRBV5-1	TRBJ2-7	NA
CASSQVVREGSTEAFF	TGCGCCAGCAGCCAAGTGGTGCGGGAAGGAAGCACTGAAGCTTTCTTT	NA	TRBV4-1	TRBJ1-1	NA
CASSLPGLAVGNEQFF	TGTGCCAGCAGCTTGCCAGGACTAGCGGTCGGGAATGAGCAGTTCTTC	TRBD2	TRBV7-8	TRBJ2-1	NA
CSVERQNTEAFF	TGCAGCGTTGAACGCCAGAACACTGAAGCTTTCTTT	NA	TRBV29-1	TRBJ1-1	NA
CASSPLVWFWRTGELFF	TGTGCCAGCAGTCCCCTTGTTTGGTTCTGGCGGACCGGGGAGCTGTTTTTT	NA	TRBV27	TRBJ2-2	NA
CASAGNTIYF	TGTGCCAGCGCGGGAAACACCATATATTTT	NA	TRBV9	TRBJ1-3	NA
CARPLTTPLLHGYTF	TGTGCCAGACCCCTGACAACCCCCTTACTGCATGGCTACACCTTC	NA	TRBV19	TRBJ1-2	NA
CASAGERDNEQFF	TGTGCCAGCGCAGGGGAGCGGGACAATGAGCAGTTCTTC	NA	TRBV13	TRBJ2-1	NA
CASSLVNKAEHNEKLFF	TGTGCCAGCAGCTTGGTGAACAAGGCAGAACATAATGAAAAACTGTTTTTT	NA	TRBV7-9	TRBJ1-4	NA
CASSRLMTYNEQFF	TGTGCCAGCAGTAGACTAATGACCTACAATGAGCAGTTCTTC	NA	TRBV27	TRBJ2-1	NA
CASSYDEKLFF	TGTGCCAGCAGTTACGACGAAAAACTGTTTTTT	NA	TRBV6-6	TRBJ1-4	NA
CASSVTSLDTQYF	TGTGCCAGCAGCGTCACTAGTTTGGATACGCAGTATTTT	NA	TRBV7-9	TRBJ2-3	NA
CASSFGQDYTLAKNIQYF	TGTGCCAGCAGCTTCGGACAGGACTATACTCTAGCCAAAAACATTCAGTACTTC	NA	TRBV5-6	TRBJ2-4	NA
CASSLSKSGELFF	TGTGCCAGCAGTTTATCGAAAAGCGGGGAGCTGTTTTTT	NA	TRBV27	TRBJ2-2	NA
CASSSIYDSMADTQYF	TGTGCCAGCAGCTCAATATACGACAGTATGGCAGATACGCAGTATTTT	NA	TRBV7-9	TRBJ2-3	NA
CASSLAGLADYMQYF	TGTGCCAGCAGCTTAGCCGGACTAGCGGACTACATGCAGTATTTT	TRBD2	TRBV13	TRBJ2-3	NA
CAWSGIRGLDTEAFF	TGTGCCTGGAGTGGGATCAGGGGGTTGGACACTGAAGCTTTCTTT	TRBD1	TRBV30	TRBJ1-1	once
CASSLSAVYQPQHF	TGTGCCAGCAGTTTATCCGCCGTGTATCAGCCCCAGCATTTT	NA	TRBV28	TRBJ1-5	NA
CASSQVQGSYEQYF	TGCGCCAGCAGCCAAGTACAGGGTTCTTACGAGCAGTACTTC	NA	TRBV4-3	TRBJ2-7	NA
CASSFSQGGNQPQHF	TGTGCCAGCAGCTTTTCGCAGGGTGGCAATCAGCCCCAGCATTTT	NA	TRBV5-6	TRBJ1-5	once
CASSRGPGQGYTF	TGTGCCAGCAGCCGGGGACCGGGGCAGGGCTACACCTTC	NA	TRBV7-6	TRBJ1-2	once
CASSIDLRGSTTDTQYF	TGTGCCAGTAGTATAGATCTCCGAGGGAGTACGACAGATACGCAGTATTTT	NA	TRBV19	TRBJ2-3	NA
CASSDPGTGFGYTF	TGTGCCAGCAGTGATCCCGGGACAGGGTTTGGCTACACCTTC	TRBD1	TRBV2	TRBJ1-2	NA
CASSWVAGNNEQFF	TGTGCCAGTAGCTGGGTAGCGGGGAACAATGAGCAGTTCTTC	TRBD2	TRBV19	TRBJ2-1	NA
CASSPPRGQGTYNEQFF	TGTGCCAGCAGTCCCCCCCGTGGGCAGGGAACTTACAATGAGCAGTTCTTC	NA	TRBV7-9	TRBJ2-1	NA
CASSYYPPRAYEQYF	TGTGCCAGCAGTTACTACCCTCCCAGGGCTTACGAGCAGTACTTC	NA	TRBV6-5	TRBJ2-7	NA
CATAPTGGAEAFF	TGTGCCACCGCGCCTACAGGTGGGGCTGAAGCTTTCTTT	NA	TRBV4-2	TRBJ1-1	NA
CSVDRGQGSGYTF	TGCAGCGTTGATCGGGGACAGGGTTCTGGCTACACCTTC	TRBD1	TRBV29-1	TRBJ1-2	NA
CASSLSGTGNYGYTF	TGTGCCAGCAGCTTAAGCGGGACAGGGAATTATGGCTACACCTTC	TRBD1	TRBV7-3	TRBJ1-2	NA
CASSLEHGVEQYF	TGCGCCAGCAGCTTGGAGCACGGGGTCGAGCAGTACTTC	NA	TRBV5-1	TRBJ2-7	NA
CASSSGTSPYNEQFF	TGTGCCAGCAGTTCCGGGACTAGCCCCTACAATGAGCAGTTCTTC	TRBD2	TRBV7-6	TRBJ2-1	NA
CASRSNEQFF	TGTGCCAGCAGGTCAAATGAGCAGTTCTTC	NA	TRBV6-6	TRBJ2-1	NA
CATVMGQGYEQYF	TGTGCCACTGTTATGGGACAGGGCTACGAGCAGTACTTC	TRBD1	TRBV6-6	TRBJ2-7	NA
CASSSRTLPQRVENIQYF	TGTGCCAGCAGCTCGAGAACGCTACCGCAGCGGGTGGAAAACATTCAGTACTTC	NA	TRBV11-2	TRBJ2-4	NA
CASSDWGSRGYTF	TGTGCCAGCAGTGACTGGGGCAGTCGTGGCTACACCTTC	NA	TRBV6-4	TRBJ1-2	NA